This is a list of T cell receptor beta chains from one sample in a study of monozygotic twins with inflammatory bowel disease. TCRdb reworked the 5' RACE reads into one entry per CDR3 protein, no DNA. With approximately 400,000 distinct CDR3 sequences in the sample, the ten largest clones hold around 2.5%. Sample: blood. These receptors were taken from a human donor with ulcerative colitis or Crohn's disease, or a healthy co-twin of an affected twin (not recorded which). CDR3s include the opening cysteine and the closing phenylalanine or tryptophan.

TRBV20-1	TRBJ1-5	CSSRASNQPQHF
TRBV24-1	TRBJ2-3	CATSDSGQGVAQYF
TRBV7-2	TRBJ2-3	CASSPYTSGGITDTQYF
TRBV7-2	TRBJ2-1	CASRPIAGGLDNEQFF
TRBV20-1	TRBJ2-6	CSGGGEGLSSGANVLTF
TRBV6-4	TRBJ2-3	CASSEQGVSTDTQYF
TRBV10-3	TRBJ2-7	CATTSSGMGADEQYF
TRBV7-2	TRBJ1-3	CASSLVGAGNTIYF
TRBV6-2/TRBV6-3	TRBJ2-1	CASSSGTSGRTYNEQFF
TRBV30	TRBJ1-1	CAWNPLGGSTEAFF
TRBV7-9	TRBJ2-6	CASSAGGFGANVLTF
TRBV20-1	TRBJ1-4	CSARDRMGTNEKLFF
TRBV6-2/TRBV6-3	TRBJ2-1	CASGYESDYNEQFF
TRBV28	TRBJ2-3	CASSPGPSDTQYF
TRBV5-8	TRBJ1-1	CASSPGTAKAEAFF